Listed here are 22 T cell receptor beta chains from one sample, sequenced in a study of early T cells in non-severe SARS-CoV-2 infection. TCRdb recomputed calls from the 5' RACE reads with MiXCR, one row per CDR3 protein. The top ten hold 1.2% to 1.5% of the sample, which has approximately 57,000 distinct CDR3 sequences, 12% seen once. The source material was whole blood. These receptors came from an adult who was a healthcare worker with PCR-confirmed SARS-CoV-2 infection or an uninfected control (not recorded which).

This clonotype occurred many times. This chain links TRBV6-2 or TRBV6-3 with TRBJ1-1; possibly TRBD1 for D (5 bases). Germline values: CDR1 MNHEY, CDR2 SVGEGT. Trimming shortened V by 6 bases and J by 0 bases, and 14 bases separated the two germline ends. The CDR3 has 15 residues. The CDR3 DNA reads TGTGCCAGCAGACCCCGACAGTCCATGAACACTGAAGCTTTCTTT. Amino acids: CASRPRQSMNTEAFF.

In this sample, this clonotype turned up many times. V and J are TRBV7-2 and TRBJ1-2, with D unresolved. This CDR3 region has 14 residues. Trimming stripped 5 bases from V and 3 bases from J, with 13 bases between. The germline CDR1 and CDR2 sequences are SGHTA and FQGNSA. The CDR3 sequence: CASSRTELDYGYTF. DNA for the CDR3: TGTGCCAGCAGCCGGACGGAGCTTGACTATGGCTACACCTTC.

The CDR3: CASSPSTGGNTEAFF. The CDR3 DNA reads as TGTGCCAGCAGTCCCAGCACAGGGGGCAACACTGAAGCTTTCTTT. The gene calls are TRBV27 and TRBJ1-1; 9 positions match TRBD1. Trimming removed 5 bases from V and 2 bases from J; junction bases left unmatched: 6. Germline loops: CDR1 MNHEY, CDR2 SMNVEV (reference sequence). The CDR3 covers 15 residues.

V is TRBV6-5 and J is TRBJ1-4, with TRBD1 matching 7 bases. V shed 6 bases and J 3 bases; nucleotides not matched to a gene: 7. The CDR3 has 15 amino acids. Germline CDR1 and CDR2: MNHEY and SVGAGI. The CDR3 protein is CASSYRGSANEKLFF. CDR3 DNA sequence: TGTGCCAGCAGCTACAGGGGTAGTGCTAATGAAAAACTGTTTTTT.

V and J are TRBV2 and TRBJ1-2, with D unresolved. Germline loops: CDR1 SNHLY, CDR2 FYNNEI. V was clipped by 3 bases and J by 7 bases, with 3 bases between them. The CDR3 runs 10 residues. The CDR3 DNA reads TGTGCCAGCAGTGAGATTGGCTACACCTTC. The encoded protein is CASSEIGYTF.

On this clonotype: No conserved phenylalanine or tryptophan is present at the end of the CDR3, so a read error is the likely explanation. The chain carries TRBV6-4 and TRBJ2-3; D not resolved. V was clipped by 3 bases and J by 2 bases, with 12 bases between them. This CDR3 has 15 amino acids. Germline V CDR1 and CDR2: MRHNA, SNTAGT. This CDR3 is CASSETDSATDTQYL. The CDR3 coding sequence is TGTGCCAGCAGTGAAACAGATTCGGCCACAGATACGCAGTATTTA.

V and J are TRBV19 and TRBJ2-2; tentatively, D is TRBD1 (5 bases). The germline V and J ends were trimmed by 2 bases and 0 bases, with 7 bases remaining between them. The CDR3 loop spans 15 amino acids. Germline lookup yields CDR1 LNHDA and CDR2 SQIVND (reference sequence). This chain's CDR3 is CASSITGANTGELFF. The CDR3 region has the DNA TGTGCCAGTAGTATAACAGGAGCGAACACCGGGGAGCTGTTTTTT.

This clonotype came up a few times. This chain joins TRBV9 and TRBJ2-7; D is ambiguous. The germline V and J ends were trimmed by 0 bases and 3 bases, with 4 bases remaining between them. The CDR3 is 12 residues long. Germline CDR1 is SGDLS and CDR2 is YYNGEE. The CDR3 nucleotides read TGTGCCAGCAGCGTAGACGGCTACGAGCAGTACTTC. Protein sequence: CASSVDGYEQYF.

This clonotype occurred a few times. V is TRBV4-3 and J is TRBJ1-1; TRBD1 matches at 7 bases. Trimming at V came to 0 bases and at J to 0 bases, leaving 13 bases not matched to a gene. The CDR3 length is 19 residues. CDR1 and CDR2 from the germline V gene are LGHNA and YSLEER. Written as DNA, the CDR3 is TGCGCCAGCAGCCAAGATCGGGGTGACAGGGTGCACATGAACACTGAAGCTTTCTTT. Protein sequence: CASSQDRGDRVHMNTEAFF.

This clonotype was observed many times. The chain has TRBV29-1 and TRBJ1-2; no firm D call. This CDR3 contains 12 residues. The V end lost 5 bases, the J end lost 3 bases, and 10 bases lay between the germline ends. Germline V lookup: CDR1 SQVTM, CDR2 ANQGSEA. The CDR3 here is CSVRTTYYGYTF. The DNA of the CDR3 is TGCAGCGTTCGAACAACCTACTATGGCTACACCTTC.

In its sample, this clonotype was seen a few times. CDR3 DNA: TGTGCCAGCAGCCCTTGGGGACTGACGAACACTGAAGCTTTCTTT. It codes for CASSPWGLTNTEAFF. The chain has TRBV27 and TRBJ1-1; weak D call: TRBD1 (5 bases). The CDR3 has 15 residues. V gave up 6 bases and J gave up 1 base, with 15 bases separating them. Germline V lookup: CDR1 MNHEY, CDR2 SMNVEV (reference sequence).

This clonotype showed up just a few times. The J gene is TRBJ2-3, the V gene TRBV5-1; TRBD2 agrees at 12 bases. The length of the CDR3 is 17 residues. In germline, CDR1 is SGHRS, CDR2 YFSETQ. Trimming cost V 4 bases and J 0 bases; bases outside gene matches: 6. CDR3 in DNA: TGCGCCAGCAGCGAAATGACTAGCGGGGGTAGCACAGATACGCAGTATTTT. Protein: CASSEMTSGGSTDTQYF.

This clonotype has only a few counts. The chain uses TRBV6-6 and TRBJ1-5, with D possibly being TRBD1 (5 bases). Per the germline V gene, CDR1 is MNHNY and CDR2 is SVGAGI (reference sequence). With 2 bases removed from V and 9 bases from J, the gap between germline ends came to 20 bases. CDR3 length: 16 amino acids. The CDR3 protein is CASSYPIGQGGRPQHF. The CDR3 region has the DNA TGTGCCAGCAGTTACCCCATAGGACAAGGTGGACGGCCCCAGCATTTT.

The genes are TRBV4-3 and TRBJ2-5; the D gene is possibly TRBD2 (5 bases). The V gene lost 1 base and the J gene lost 4 bases, with 19 bases spanning the gap. The CDR3 has 17 residues. CDR1 is LGHNA, CDR2 YSLEER, per germline. CDR3 loop: CASSQGELLNRGETQYF. In DNA form, the CDR3 reads TGCGCCAGCAGCCAAGGCGAACTTTTGAACCGGGGAGAGACCCAGTACTTC.

This clonotype has just a few counts. This chain connects TRBV15 to TRBJ1-5, with D perhaps matching TRBD1 (5 bases). V lost 9 bases to trimming and J lost 0 bases, with 12 bases between them. Germline V gene lookup returns CDR1 LNHNV and CDR2 YYDKDF (reference sequence). The CDR3 contains 14 residues. CDR3 nucleotide sequence: TGTGCCACTACGGGGGAGTATAGCAATCAGCCCCAGCATTTT. Amino acid sequence: CATTGEYSNQPQHF.

The V and J genes are TRBV20-1 and TRBJ1-1; tentative D call: TRBD1 (5 bases). CDR3 length equals 14 residues. Germline-derived CDR1 and CDR2 are DFQATT and SNEGSKA (reference sequence). Trimming removed 1 base from V and 4 bases from J, with 13 bases in between. This chain's CDR3 is CSARVPPGGTEAFF. In nucleotides, the CDR3 is TGCAGTGCTAGAGTTCCCCCCGGGGGCACTGAAGCTTTCTTT.

The sample holds one count of this clonotype. The chain employs TRBV12-3 or TRBV12-4 and TRBJ1-2; D unclear. The CDR3 is made up of 11 amino acids. The V end lost 2 bases, the J end lost 8 bases, and 6 bases lay between the germline ends. This chain's CDR3 is CASSLFRGYTF. The CDR3 DNA is TGTGCCAGCAGTTTATTCCGGGGCTACACCTTC.

The table lists this clonotype with many counts. V and J are TRBV6-6 and TRBJ2-7; D might be TRBD2 (6 bases). The V end was cut by 0 bases, the J end by 0 bases, with 15 bases between. CDR3 length: 17 amino acids. Germline loops: CDR1 MNHNY, CDR2 SVGAGI (reference sequence). The chain's CDR3 is CASSYSLVRGSSYEQYF. The CDR3 coding sequence is TGTGCCAGCAGTTACTCACTAGTGCGGGGTTCCTCCTACGAGCAGTACTTC.

The chain couples TRBV30 to TRBJ2-6; TRBD2 might be the D (5 bases). Germline V lookup: CDR1 GTSNPN, CDR2 SVGIG (reference sequence). The CDR3 length is 15 residues. Trimming removed 4 bases from V and 2 bases from J, with 12 bases in between. The CDR3 bases are TGTGCCTGGATAGAACGGGGTACTGGGGCCAACGTCCTGACTTTC. It yields the protein CAWIERGTGANVLTF.

This clonotype was detected only a few times. The chain joins TRBV4-2 to TRBJ2-2; tentatively, D is TRBD2 (7 bases). The CDR3 is 16 amino acids. V was cut by 3 bases and J by 5 bases, with 16 bases left in between. CDR1 LGHNA and CDR2 YNFKEQ come from the germline V gene. CDR3 residues: CASSQSPRGGTGELFF. CDR3 coding DNA: TGTGCCAGCAGCCAGTCCCCCAGGGGAGGGACCGGGGAGCTGTTTTTT.

The chain recombines TRBV2 with TRBJ1-1, with TRBD1 matching 7 bases. There are 16 residues in the CDR3. Per germline, CDR1 SNHLY and CDR2 FYNNEI. With 6 bases clipped from V and 1 base from J, the junction kept 11 bases outside the gene matches. The CDR3 DNA follows: TGTGCCAGCAGCCCACCCCCGACAGGGAAGAACACTGAAGCTTTCTTT. Translating it yields CASSPPPTGKNTEAFF.

A few counts support this clonotype. The chain uses TRBV6-4 and TRBJ2-2; no firm D call. The CDR3 is 13 residues long. V shed 4 bases and J shed 3 bases, with 6 bases lying between them. The germline gives CDR1 MRHNA, CDR2 SNTAGT. CDR3 DNA: TGTGCCAGCAGTGCGAAGGACACCGGGGAGCTGTTTTTT. Translated: CASSAKDTGELFF.